The 17 T cell receptor beta chains reported below all come from one sample, sequenced in a study of cytomegalovirus exposure and HLA in healthy donors (dated by TCRdb to the late 2010s). The library was obtained by the immunoSEQ multiplex PCR assay. As stored in TCRdb, this immuneACCESS dataset retains in-frame rearrangements with V and J assigned. A fraction of the clones does not appear; measured against another copy, unresolved V genes explain less than half of the discrepancy, and the remainder lacks a known reason. The sample records 200,000 to 250,000 clones, almost 90% of which are singletons. Of the sample, 2.9% falls within the top ten clones. What was sequenced was PBMCs. All receptors come from a woman younger than 35 in good health and CMV-seronegative.

J is TRBJ2-1 and V is TRBV4-1; no firm D call. Trimming left V 3 bases short and J 0 bases short, with 3 bases between. CDR1 is MGHRA and CDR2 is YSYEKL in the germline V gene. The CDR3 is 13 residues long. CDR3 protein: CASSQSSYNEQFF. The CDR3 DNA sequence: TGCGCCAGCAGCCAGAGCTCCTACAATGAGCAGTTCTTC.

In this sample, this clone turned up once. This chain connects TRBV19 to TRBJ1-1; 7 positions match TRBD1. J gave up 4 bases and V 5 bases, and 13 bases lay outside the gene matches. Germline-derived CDR1 and CDR2 are LNHDA and SQIVND (reference sequence). This CDR3 is 16 amino acids long. The CDR3 coding sequence is TGTGCCAGTAGTTTTAGAGGGGGCATCGGGAGCACTGAAGCTTTCTTT. This gives the protein CASSFRGGIGSTEAFF.

The chain combines TRBV7-2 with TRBJ1-2; 10 bases fit TRBD1. Germline V CDR1 and CDR2: SGHTA, FQGNSA. V lost 4 bases to trimming and J lost 4 bases; unmatched junction nucleotides: 12. The CDR3 contains 17 residues. The CDR3: CASSSKGQGPPSYGYTF. CDR3 DNA: TGTGCCAGCAGCTCTAAGGGACAGGGGCCCCCTTCCTATGGCTACACCTTC.

The V and J genes are TRBV28 and TRBJ2-1; 9 nucleotides agree with TRBD2. Germline lookup yields CDR1 MDHEN and CDR2 SYDVKM. V lost 3 bases to trimming and J lost 4 bases; unmatched junction nucleotides: 7. This CDR3 has 16 amino acids. CDR3 in DNA: TGTGCCAGCAGTTTTTTCTGGGCGGGAGGGTACAATGAGCAGTTCTTC. Translation gives CASSFFWAGGYNEQFF.

The chain joins TRBV2 to TRBJ2-7; 12 bases map to TRBD2. CDR1 is SNHLY, CDR2 FYNNEI, per germline. The CDR3 is 15 amino acids. Trimming cost V 6 bases and J 4 bases; bases outside gene matches: 7. CDR3 sequence reads: CASRMTSGGFYEQYF. CDR3 DNA sequence: TGTGCCAGCAGAATGACTAGCGGGGGATTTTACGAGCAGTACTTC.

The chain has TRBV28 and TRBJ2-4, with 11 bases matching TRBD2. The CDR3 has 19 residues. J lost 0 bases, V lost 5 bases, and 12 bases had no gene match. Germline V gene data show CDR1 as MDHEN and CDR2 as SYDVKM. CDR3 in amino acids: CASSPRLAGILLAKNIQYF. The CDR3 region has the DNA TGTGCCAGCAGTCCGAGACTAGCGGGAATCCTTTTAGCCAAAAACATTCAGTACTTC.

The chain carries TRBV2 and TRBJ2-1; weak D call: TRBD2 (5 bases). V was trimmed by 5 bases and J by 9 bases, leaving 8 bases between them. This CDR3 is built from 11 residues. Germline V gene lookup returns CDR1 SNHLY and CDR2 FYNNEI. CDR3 DNA: TGTGCCAGCAGTCGGGGTTCTGAGCAGTTCTTC. Translated, it gives CASSRGSEQFF.

The chain combines TRBV11-2 with TRBJ2-1, with TRBD2 matching over 7 bases. V shed 3 bases, J shed 7 bases, and the junction held 6 bases outside the gene matches. The CDR3 runs 14 residues. Germline V gene data show CDR1 as SGHAT and CDR2 as FQNNGV. The CDR3 nucleotides read TGTGCCAGCAGCTTCTACGGGAGGAGGAATGAGCAGTTCTTC. It is translated as CASSFYGRRNEQFF.

On this clone: Other DNA sequences within the sample encode an identical CDR3. This sequence joins TRBV10-3 and TRBJ2-2; 7 bases map to TRBD1. The junction had 1 base not matched to a gene; V was cut back by 6 bases and J by 0 bases. Germline V gene data show CDR1 as ENHRY and CDR2 as SYGVKD. This CDR3 has 14 amino acids. CDR3 region: CAIRGTANTGELFF. The DNA of the CDR3 is TGTGCCATCAGGGGGACAGCGAACACCGGGGAGCTGTTTTTT.

The chain employs TRBV5-4 and TRBJ1-2; 7 nucleotides align to TRBD1. J gave up 7 bases and V 3 bases, and 15 bases lay outside the gene matches. There are 16 residues in the CDR3. Germline V CDR1 and CDR2: SGHNT, YYREEE (reference sequence). The CDR3 DNA reads TGTGCCAGCAGCTCGTCTGGGACAGCCTTTTTCGGTGGCTACACCTTC. This gives the protein CASSSSGTAFFGGYTF.

This sequence joins TRBV5-1 and TRBJ1-3; 7 bases are shared with TRBD1. Germline CDR1 is SGHRS and CDR2 is YFSETQ. This CDR3 spans 15 amino acids. Trimming at V came to 4 bases and at J to 1 base, leaving 5 bases not matched to a gene. DNA of the CDR3: TGCGCCAGCAGCCCACGACAGGGATCTGGAAACACCATATATTTT. It codes for CASSPRQGSGNTIYF.

This clone was observed a handful of times. V usage is TRBV11-2 and J usage is TRBJ2-7; perhaps TRBD2 as D (6 bases). CDR1 is SGHAT, CDR2 FQNNGV, per germline. This CDR3 has 13 residues. With 3 bases removed from V and 5 bases from J, the gap between germline ends came to 11 bases. In DNA, the CDR3 is TGTGCCAGCAGCTTTGGGCTAGCGCACGAGCAGTACTTC. Amino acids: CASSFGLAHEQYF.

This chain joins TRBV7-2 and TRBJ1-5; maybe TRBD1 (5 bases). Looked up from germline, CDR1 is SGHTA and CDR2 is FQGNSA. With 5 bases removed from V and 7 bases from J, the gap between germline ends came to 15 bases. The CDR3 runs 14 residues. CDR3 coding DNA: TGTGCCAGCAGCACGGGCAGGGTTAGCCAGCCCCAGCATTTT. This translates into CASSTGRVSQPQHF.

The gene calls are TRBV29-1 and TRBJ1-1; D is unclear. The germline V and J ends were trimmed by 7 bases and 1 base, with 22 bases remaining between them. Per germline, CDR1 SQVTM and CDR2 ANQGSEA. The CDR3 extends over 16 amino acids. The CDR3 DNA follows: TGCAGCGCCGAGGGAGTGGCAGGCTTAGGGAACACTGAAGCTTTCTTT. Its translation: CSAEGVAGLGNTEAFF.

The J gene is TRBJ1-1, the V gene TRBV11-3; no firm D call. The V gene lost 7 bases and the J gene lost 1 base, with 10 bases spanning the gap. The CDR3 length is 13 residues. CDR1 SGHNT and CDR2 YENEEA come from the germline V gene. CDR3 residues: CASTPRSNTEAFF. As DNA, the CDR3 is TGTGCCAGCACCCCGCGGTCGAACACTGAAGCTTTCTTT.

The chain recombines TRBV28 with TRBJ1-5; 9 bases fit TRBD1. Germline V gene sequence: CDR1 MDHEN, CDR2 SYDVKM. J lost 0 bases, V lost 8 bases, and 5 bases had no gene match. The CDR3 covers 15 residues. The CDR3 is CASSTGGFSNQPQHF. In DNA, the CDR3 is TGTGCCAGCTCGACAGGGGGTTTTAGCAATCAGCCCCAGCATTTT.

V gene TRBV29-1 combines with J gene TRBJ2-5; TRBD2 aligns across 10 bases. The CDR3 is 15 amino acids. The J segment lost 5 bases and the V segment lost 4 bases, leaving 10 bases of the junction unmatched. CDR1 is SQVTM and CDR2 is ANQGSEA in the germline V gene. CDR3 sequence (DNA): TGCAGCGTTGGTCGTGTAGCGGGAGGAGGCGAGACCCAGTACTTC. Translated: CSVGRVAGGGETQYF.